This is a list of T cell receptor beta chains from one sample in a study of PD-L1 blockade in urothelial cancer. Repertoires were generated with immunoSEQ multiplex PCR, while TCRdb's copy carries only in-frame clones and drops some. The table has tens of thousands of clones, more than 80% seen once. The sample here was PBMCs, taken around atezolizumab (anti-PD-L1) treatment. Source of these receptors: a man aged 65 to 79 with urothelial cancer. The CDR3 runs from the conserved cysteine through the conserved F or W. Each record gives: clone size, D gene, J gene, V gene, CDR3 DNA, CDR3 protein. The D gene is left open where the match is weak. Rows may omit the clone size; those that give it use once, few, many or a size class.

clone_size: .; d_call: .; j_call: TRBJ2-7; v_call: TRBV5-1; cdr3_nt: TGCGCCAGCAGACGAGGGCCGTACGAGCAGTACTTC; cdr3_aa: CASRRGPYEQYF
clone_size: .; d_call: TRBD1; j_call: TRBJ2-7; v_call: TRBV5-1; cdr3_nt: TGCGCCAGCAGCTCCTCGGACAGGCACCTAGGCGAGCAGTACTTC; cdr3_aa: CASSSSDRHLGEQYF
clone_size: .; d_call: .; j_call: TRBJ2-6; v_call: TRBV5-1; cdr3_nt: TGCGCCAGCAGCTTTGGGGCAGGCGGGGCCAACGTCCTGACTTTC; cdr3_aa: CASSFGAGGANVLTF
clone_size: .; d_call: .; j_call: TRBJ2-7; v_call: TRBV27; cdr3_nt: TGTGCCAGCACCCCCCTAGGGGGATACGAGCAGTACTTC; cdr3_aa: CASTPLGGYEQYF
clone_size: .; d_call: TRBD2; j_call: TRBJ2-3; v_call: TRBV30; cdr3_nt: TGTGCCTGGTGGACTAGGCGGGAGGCAGATACGCAGTATTTT; cdr3_aa: CAWWTRREADTQYF
clone_size: .; d_call: .; j_call: TRBJ1-3; v_call: TRBV28; cdr3_nt: TGTGCCAGCAACAAGGGGGGGATGTGGTTCGGAAACACCATATATTTT; cdr3_aa: CASNKGGMWFGNTIYF
clone_size: once; d_call: .; j_call: TRBJ2-6; v_call: TRBV27; cdr3_nt: TGTGCCAGCAGCTTTCGCACATCGTCCGGGGCCAACGTCCTGACTTTC; cdr3_aa: CASSFRTSSGANVLTF
clone_size: .; d_call: TRBD2; j_call: TRBJ2-2; v_call: TRBV9; cdr3_nt: TGTGCCAGCAGCGTTAGCGGGGCGAACACCGGGGAGCTGTTTTTT; cdr3_aa: CASSVSGANTGELFF
clone_size: .; d_call: .; j_call: TRBJ2-5; v_call: TRBV6-1; cdr3_nt: TGTGCCGGAGGGGGCGGAGAGACCCAGTACTTC; cdr3_aa: CAGGGGETQYF
clone_size: .; d_call: .; j_call: TRBJ2-5; v_call: TRBV2; cdr3_nt: TGTGCCAGCAGTTTGGAACAGGGTTCGGGGGAGACCCAGTACTTC; cdr3_aa: CASSLEQGSGETQYF
clone_size: .; d_call: TRBD1; j_call: TRBJ1-3; v_call: TRBV6-1; cdr3_nt: TGTGCCAGCAGTGGCCAGACAGGGGGCTCCGGCGGAAACACCATATATTTT; cdr3_aa: CASSGQTGGSGGNTIYF
clone_size: .; d_call: TRBD2; j_call: TRBJ2-2; v_call: TRBV28; cdr3_nt: TGTGCCAGCAGTAGCGGGACTAGCGGGATATTCACCGGGGAGCTGTTTTTT; cdr3_aa: CASSSGTSGIFTGELFF
clone_size: once; d_call: .; j_call: TRBJ2-1; v_call: TRBV5-5; cdr3_nt: TGTGCCAGCAGCTTGGGACAGGTTCTCTACAATGAGCAGTTCTTC; cdr3_aa: CASSLGQVLYNEQFF
clone_size: .; d_call: TRBD2; j_call: TRBJ2-1; v_call: TRBV7-3; cdr3_nt: TGTGCCAGCAGCTTATCATTTAGCGGGAGATTCAATGAGCAGTTCTTC; cdr3_aa: CASSLSFSGRFNEQFF
clone_size: .; d_call: TRBD1; j_call: TRBJ2-3; v_call: TRBV29-1; cdr3_nt: TGCAGCGGGACACAGGGGGCTCGCCCAGATACGCAGTATTTT; cdr3_aa: CSGTQGARPDTQYF
clone_size: .; d_call: .; j_call: TRBJ1-5; v_call: TRBV19; cdr3_nt: TGTGCCAGTAGTATTTTCGGGGGTACGAATCAGCCCCAGCATTTT; cdr3_aa: CASSIFGGTNQPQHF
clone_size: .; d_call: TRBD1; j_call: TRBJ1-2; v_call: TRBV6-5; cdr3_nt: TGTGCCAGCAGGCCGACAGGGGGCTATGGCTACACCTTC; cdr3_aa: CASRPTGGYGYTF
clone_size: .; d_call: TRBD2; j_call: TRBJ2-7; v_call: TRBV6-5; cdr3_nt: TGTGCCAGCAGTTTGGGACCTAGCGGAACTCTCTACGAGCAGTACTTC; cdr3_aa: CASSLGPSGTLYEQYF
clone_size: .; d_call: .; j_call: TRBJ2-7; v_call: TRBV19; cdr3_nt: TGTGCCAGTAGTAGGACCGCCCGACAGCGTTACGAGCAGTACTTC; cdr3_aa: CASSRTARQRYEQYF
clone_size: .; d_call: .; j_call: TRBJ2-2; v_call: TRBV10-2; cdr3_nt: TGCGCCGGGGTAGCGGACACGAACACCGGGGAGCTGTTTTTT; cdr3_aa: CAGVADTNTGELFF
clone_size: .; d_call: TRBD2; j_call: TRBJ2-1; v_call: TRBV10-3; cdr3_nt: TGTGCCATCACCTCGGGACTAGAAACCCTCAATGAGCAGTTCTTC; cdr3_aa: CAITSGLETLNEQFF
clone_size: .; d_call: .; j_call: TRBJ1-1; v_call: TRBV5-1; cdr3_nt: TGCGCCAGCAGCTTGGAGGGTTCAGGGGCAATAAACACTGAAGCTTTCTTT; cdr3_aa: CASSLEGSGAINTEAFF
clone_size: .; d_call: TRBD2; j_call: TRBJ2-1; v_call: TRBV5-3; cdr3_nt: TGTGCCAGAAGCTTGGAAGGGCTAGCGGGTTACCGGCAGTTCTTC; cdr3_aa: CARSLEGLAGYRQFF
clone_size: .; d_call: TRBD1; j_call: TRBJ2-1; v_call: TRBV4-1; cdr3_nt: TGCGCCAGCAGCCAAGCGGACAGGGGACCCTACAATGAGCAGTTCTTC; cdr3_aa: CASSQADRGPYNEQFF
clone_size: .; d_call: TRBD1; j_call: TRBJ1-5; v_call: TRBV19; cdr3_nt: TGTGCCAGTAGCAAACCCCGGGACAGGGGAGGGCAGCCCCAGCATTTT; cdr3_aa: CASSKPRDRGGQPQHF
clone_size: .; d_call: .; j_call: TRBJ2-3; v_call: TRBV15; cdr3_nt: TGTGCCACCAGCAGACGCCTTTCAGCGGGCACAGATACGCAGTATTTT; cdr3_aa: CATSRRLSAGTDTQYF
clone_size: .; d_call: TRBD1; j_call: TRBJ1-2; v_call: TRBV11-2; cdr3_nt: TGTGCCAGCAGCTCCGGGACAGCTGATAACTATGGCTACACCTTC; cdr3_aa: CASSSGTADNYGYTF
clone_size: .; d_call: .; j_call: TRBJ1-4; v_call: TRBV27; cdr3_nt: TGTGCCAGCAGTTTACTCGGGGTAGAGGATGAAAAACTGTTTTTT; cdr3_aa: CASSLLGVEDEKLFF
clone_size: .; d_call: TRBD1; j_call: TRBJ2-1; v_call: TRBV28; cdr3_nt: TGTGCCAGCAGTTCCGGCGGACAGGGTTTAAGACAGTTCTTC; cdr3_aa: CASSSGGQGLRQFF
clone_size: .; d_call: .; j_call: TRBJ2-7; v_call: TRBV5-4; cdr3_nt: TGTGCCAGCAGCTTGGGAGGTGCTACTACGGAGCAGTACTTC; cdr3_aa: CASSLGGATTEQYF
clone_size: .; d_call: TRBD1; j_call: TRBJ1-4; v_call: TRBV9; cdr3_nt: TGTGCCAGCAGTAGTTTTAGCGGGACAGGGAACGAAAAACTGTTTTTT; cdr3_aa: CASSSFSGTGNEKLFF
clone_size: .; d_call: TRBD1; j_call: TRBJ1-4; v_call: TRBV28; cdr3_nt: TGTGCCAGCAGTCTCTCGGGACAGGGGATCAATGAAAAACTGTTTTTT; cdr3_aa: CASSLSGQGINEKLFF
clone_size: .; d_call: .; j_call: TRBJ2-3; v_call: TRBV29-1; cdr3_nt: TGCAGCGTTGATACAGGGTGGGGCACAGATACGCAGTATTTT; cdr3_aa: CSVDTGWGTDTQYF
clone_size: .; d_call: TRBD1; j_call: TRBJ1-2; v_call: TRBV5-1; cdr3_nt: TGCGCCAGCAGCCTAGGACAGGGGGCGCCTGGCTACACCTTC; cdr3_aa: CASSLGQGAPGYTF
clone_size: .; d_call: TRBD1; j_call: TRBJ1-2; v_call: TRBV15; cdr3_nt: TGTGCCACCAGCAGAAGGGGACAGGGGGACTATGGCTACACCTTC; cdr3_aa: CATSRRGQGDYGYTF
clone_size: .; d_call: .; j_call: TRBJ1-5; v_call: TRBV27; cdr3_nt: TGTGCCAGCAGAATGGACAGAGTCAGCAATCAGCCCCAGCATTTT; cdr3_aa: CASRMDRVSNQPQHF
clone_size: .; d_call: TRBD1; j_call: TRBJ1-3; v_call: TRBV6-5; cdr3_nt: TGTGCCACCGGACAGGCACGCTCTGGAAACACCATATATTTT; cdr3_aa: CATGQARSGNTIYF
clone_size: .; d_call: TRBD2; j_call: TRBJ2-1; v_call: TRBV11-2; cdr3_nt: TGTGCCAGCAGCTCCGGACTAGCGGGAGGCGGTGAGCAGTTCTTC; cdr3_aa: CASSSGLAGGGEQFF
clone_size: .; d_call: .; j_call: TRBJ2-5; v_call: TRBV25-1; cdr3_nt: TGTGCCAGCAGTGGGGGGACTCCGCAAGAGACCCAGTACTTC; cdr3_aa: CASSGGTPQETQYF
clone_size: once; d_call: TRBD1; j_call: TRBJ2-3; v_call: TRBV9; cdr3_nt: TGTGCCAGCAGCCCCCGTCCAAGACAGGGGCGCGGTGGCACAGATACGCAGTATTTT; cdr3_aa: CASSPRPRQGRGGTDTQYF
clone_size: .; d_call: .; j_call: TRBJ2-7; v_call: TRBV27; cdr3_nt: TGTGCCAGCAGTTCAAAATCTGGGCCCTACGAGCAGTACTTC; cdr3_aa: CASSSKSGPYEQYF
clone_size: .; d_call: TRBD1; j_call: TRBJ2-5; v_call: TRBV19; cdr3_nt: TGTGCCAGTAGTTTCGGGACAGGGATCGAGACCCAGTACTTC; cdr3_aa: CASSFGTGIETQYF
clone_size: .; d_call: TRBD1; j_call: TRBJ2-5; v_call: TRBV7-8; cdr3_nt: TGTGCCAGCAGCGCACTTGCCGGGACAGGGGGGATGGAGACCCAGTACTTC; cdr3_aa: CASSALAGTGGMETQYF
clone_size: once; d_call: TRBD2; j_call: TRBJ2-7; v_call: TRBV7-2; cdr3_nt: TGTGCCAGCAGCCGCGTTAGCGGGCTTAGCTCCTACGAGCAGTACTTC; cdr3_aa: CASSRVSGLSSYEQYF
clone_size: .; d_call: .; j_call: TRBJ2-7; v_call: TRBV5-6; cdr3_nt: TGTGCCAGCAGCTTGGTAGCTCTAAGGGGGTACTACGAGCAGTACTTC; cdr3_aa: CASSLVALRGYYEQYF